The rows below give T cell receptor beta chains drawn from one sample of a study of blood T cell repertoires in COVID-19. Profiled with immunoSEQ multiplex PCR; TCRdb holds only in-frame clones, not every one. The sample contains about 210,000 clones, roughly 84% of which appear only once. The sequenced sample consisted of peripheral blood. These receptors were obtained from a man aged 50 or older with active or convalescent COVID-19. Each CDR3 is given with its conserved first and last residue. Fields, in order: D gene, V gene, clone size, J gene, CDR3 DNA, CDR3 protein. The D gene is left open where the match is weak. Clone size is shown for a subset of rows, as once, few, many or a class of expanded clone.

>TRBD1|TRBV27|NA|TRBJ1-2
TGTGCCAGCAGTTTATTAAGCGGACAGGGATCTAACTATGGCTACACCTTC
CASSLLSGQGSNYGYTF
>NA|TRBV9|few|TRBJ1-3
TGTGCCAGCAGCGTTTTGACAGGCTCTGGAAACACCATATATTTT
CASSVLTGSGNTIYF
>NA|TRBV5-4|NA|TRBJ1-1
TGTGCCAGCAGCCCACGCGCGCAGAACACTGAAGCTTTCTTT
CASSPRAQNTEAFF
>TRBD1|TRBV5-5|NA|TRBJ1-4
TGTGCCAGCAGCTCTGGACAGGAGGGGGAAAAACTGTTTTTT
CASSSGQEGEKLFF
>NA|TRBV7-9|NA|TRBJ1-4
TGTGCCAGCAGCTCCGGCCCGGATTTCCTCAGGGAAAAACTGTTTTTT
CASSSGPDFLREKLFF
>TRBD1|TRBV18|once|TRBJ1-2
TGTGCCAGCTCACGAAACCCGAACTCCGGGACAGGGAAGGGAGGCTACACCTTC
CASSRNPNSGTGKGGYTF
>NA|TRBV7-2|NA|TRBJ1-2
TGTGCCAGCACCTTGGACACGGTGGGGGCGGGTGGCTACACCTTC
CASTLDTVGAGGYTF
>NA|TRBV3-1/TRBV3-2|NA|TRBJ2-7
TGTGCCAGCAGCGGGCCCGCCTACGAGCAGTACTTC
CASSGPAYEQYF
>NA|TRBV5-6|few|TRBJ1-2
TGTGCCAGCAGCTTGTACCCGATGAGGGCGGGAGGCTACACCTTC
CASSLYPMRAGGYTF
>TRBD1|TRBV5-1|NA|TRBJ1-2
TGCGCCAGCAGCCCAACAGGGGTAGAATTCTATGGCTACACCTTC
CASSPTGVEFYGYTF
>NA|TRBV27|NA|TRBJ2-1
TGTGCCAGCAGTTTATCGCCCGGGTGGAAAAACAATGAGCAGTTCTTC
CASSLSPGWKNNEQFF
>NA|TRBV3-1/TRBV3-2|NA|TRBJ2-2
TGTGCCAGCAGCCACCGGGGCACCGGGGAGCTGTTTTTT
CASSHRGTGELFF
>TRBD2|TRBV5-1|NA|TRBJ2-1
TGCGCCAGCAGCTTGACTAGCGGAACTTACAATGAGCAGTTCTTC
CASSLTSGTYNEQFF
>NA|TRBV5-1|NA|TRBJ1-4
TGCGCCAGCAGGCCTTTCACGGGACACGTTAATGAAAAACTGTTTTTT
CASRPFTGHVNEKLFF
>TRBD1|TRBV10-2|NA|TRBJ1-1
TGCGCCAGCAGGGGACAGCAGAACACTGAAGCTTTCTTT
CASRGQQNTEAFF
>NA|TRBV6-5|few|TRBJ1-6
TGTGCCACTAAAAAGGAGGTGTATAATTCACCCCTCCACTTT
CATKKEVYNSPLHF
>NA|TRBV11-2|few|TRBJ2-2
TGTGCCAGCAGCTTACTAGACACCGGGGAGCTGTTTTTT
CASSLLDTGELFF
>NA|TRBV5-5|NA|TRBJ2-5
TGTGCCAGCAGCTTGGCCGGCTGGACGGGGGAGACCCAGTACTTC
CASSLAGWTGETQYF
>NA|TRBV4-1|NA|TRBJ1-2
TGCGCCAGCAGCCAGGCTCGGGGAAACTATGGCTACACCTTC
CASSQARGNYGYTF
>NA|TRBV29-1|NA|TRBJ1-2
TGCAGCGTTGATGCCCCAGGGGCCGGCTATGGCTACACCTTC
CSVDAPGAGYGYTF
>TRBD2|TRBV20-1|NA|TRBJ2-1
TGCAGTGCTAGTGGGACTAGCGGGAGAACAACCTACAATGAGCAGTTCTTC
CSASGTSGRTTYNEQFF
>TRBD2|TRBV29-1|once|TRBJ2-7
TGCAGCGTTGAAGATCGGTGGTCTAGCGGCTACGAGCAGTACTTC
CSVEDRWSSGYEQYF
>NA|TRBV4-1|many|TRBJ2-7
TGCGCCAGCAGCCAGGTATACAGTGGCGACTACGAGCAGTACTTC
CASSQVYSGDYEQYF
>TRBD2|TRBV11-3|once|TRBJ2-7
TGTGCCAGCAGCTTAGGGCCGGGACTAGCGGGCGAGCAGTACTTC
CASSLGPGLAGEQYF
>TRBD1|TRBV6-5|NA|TRBJ1-1
TGTGCCAGCATCATACAGGGGGCTTACGGGGGAGCTTTCTTT
CASIIQGAYGGAFF
>TRBD2|TRBV5-5|once|TRBJ2-1
TGTGCCAGCAGGCGAGGTACCGGGACTAGCGGCAATGTTGAGCAGTTCTTC
CASRRGTGTSGNVEQFF
>NA|TRBV3-1/TRBV3-2|NA|TRBJ2-5
TGTGCCAGCAGCCAATCAGCTGGGAGGGAGACCCAGTACTTC
CASSQSAGRETQYF
>TRBD1|TRBV5-1|NA|TRBJ2-3
TGCGCCAGCTCGACCGGGACAGCCAGCACAGATACGCAGTATTTT
CASSTGTASTDTQYF
>NA|TRBV18|NA|TRBJ1-4
TGTGCCAGCTCCCCCGTACAGGGTGGGAATGAAAAACTGTTTTTT
CASSPVQGGNEKLFF
>TRBD1|TRBV2|NA|TRBJ2-5
TGTGCCAGCAGTGCGACAGGGACCCAAGAGACCCAGTACTTC
CASSATGTQETQYF